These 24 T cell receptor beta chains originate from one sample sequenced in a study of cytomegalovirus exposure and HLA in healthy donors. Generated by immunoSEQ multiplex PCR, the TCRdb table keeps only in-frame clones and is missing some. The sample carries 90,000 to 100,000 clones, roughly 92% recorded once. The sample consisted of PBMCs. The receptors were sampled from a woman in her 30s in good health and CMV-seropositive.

For the CDR3, the DNA is TGTGCCAGCAGTGGGCCGGGACTAGCGGCTAGCTCCTACAATGAGCAGTTCTTC. Encoded protein: CASSGPGLAASSYNEQFF. The chain employs TRBV6-1 and TRBJ2-1; 11 bases are a match to TRBD2. The CDR3 is 18 amino acids. Germline V gene data show CDR1 as MNHNS and CDR2 as SASEGT. V lost 4 bases, J lost 0 bases, and 8 bases stayed unmatched.

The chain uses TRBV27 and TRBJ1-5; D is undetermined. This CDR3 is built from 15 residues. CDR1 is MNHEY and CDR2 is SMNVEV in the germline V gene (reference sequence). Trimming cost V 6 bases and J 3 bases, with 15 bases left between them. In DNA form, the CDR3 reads TGTGCCAGCAGGCTGACAATTTCCATCAATCAGCCCCAGCATTTT. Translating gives CASRLTISINQPQHF.

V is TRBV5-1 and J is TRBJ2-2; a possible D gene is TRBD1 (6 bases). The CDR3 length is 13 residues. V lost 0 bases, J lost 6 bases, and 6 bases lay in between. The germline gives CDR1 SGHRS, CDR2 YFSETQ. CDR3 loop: CASSLEGAGELFF. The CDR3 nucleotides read TGCGCCAGCAGCTTGGAGGGGGCCGGGGAGCTGTTTTTT.

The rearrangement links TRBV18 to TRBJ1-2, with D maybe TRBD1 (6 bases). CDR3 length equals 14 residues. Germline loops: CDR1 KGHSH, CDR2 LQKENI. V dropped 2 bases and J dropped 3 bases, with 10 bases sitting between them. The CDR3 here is CASSPGGRDYGYTF. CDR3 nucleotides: TGTGCCAGCTCACCAGGGGGCCGGGACTATGGCTACACCTTC.

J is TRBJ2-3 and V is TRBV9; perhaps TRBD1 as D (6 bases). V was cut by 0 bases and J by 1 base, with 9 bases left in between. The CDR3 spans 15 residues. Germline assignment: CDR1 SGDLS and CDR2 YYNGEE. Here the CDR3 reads CASSVASGGTDTQYF. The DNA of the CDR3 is TGTGCCAGCAGCGTAGCTTCAGGGGGCACAGATACGCAGTATTTT.

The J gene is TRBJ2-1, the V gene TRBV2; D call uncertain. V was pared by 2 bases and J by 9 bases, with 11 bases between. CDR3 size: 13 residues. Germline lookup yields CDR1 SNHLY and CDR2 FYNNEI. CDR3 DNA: TGTGCCAGCAGTGAACACAGTCACGGTGAGCAGTTCTTC. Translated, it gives CASSEHSHGEQFF.

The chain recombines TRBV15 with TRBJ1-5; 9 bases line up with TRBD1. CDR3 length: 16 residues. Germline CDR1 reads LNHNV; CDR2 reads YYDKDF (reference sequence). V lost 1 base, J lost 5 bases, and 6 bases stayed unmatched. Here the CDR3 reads CATSRAWTGVDQPQHF. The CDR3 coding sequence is TGTGCCACCAGCAGAGCTTGGACAGGGGTGGATCAGCCCCAGCATTTT.

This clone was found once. The CDR3 reads CASRNLAGGHHNEQFF. CDR3 nucleotide sequence: TGTGCCAGCAGAAACCTAGCGGGAGGCCACCACAATGAGCAGTTCTTC. The chain uses TRBV5-8 and TRBJ2-1; 11 bases line up with TRBD2. Germline loops: CDR1 SGHTS, CDR2 YDEGEE. Trimming removed 5 bases from V and 5 bases from J; junction bases left unmatched: 9. The CDR3 totals 16 residues.

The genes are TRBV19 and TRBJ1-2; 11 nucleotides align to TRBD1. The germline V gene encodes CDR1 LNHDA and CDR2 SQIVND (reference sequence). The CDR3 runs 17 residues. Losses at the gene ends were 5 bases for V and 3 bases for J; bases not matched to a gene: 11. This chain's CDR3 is CASSPGTGGATYYGYTF. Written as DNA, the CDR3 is TGTGCCAGTAGTCCTGGGACAGGGGGAGCGACATACTATGGCTACACCTTC. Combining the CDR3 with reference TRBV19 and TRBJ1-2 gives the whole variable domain DGGITQSPKYLFRKEGQNVTLSCEQNLNHDAMYWYRQDPGQGLRLIYYSQIVNDFQKGDIAEGYSVSREKKESFPLTVTSAQKNPTAFYLCASSPGTGGATYYGYTFGSGTRLTVV.

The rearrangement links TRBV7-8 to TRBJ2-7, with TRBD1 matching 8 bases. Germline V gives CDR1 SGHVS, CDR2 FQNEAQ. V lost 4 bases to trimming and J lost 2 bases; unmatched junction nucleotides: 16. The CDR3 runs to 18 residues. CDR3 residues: CASSYPLIRGQAPYEQYF. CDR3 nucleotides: TGTGCCAGCAGCTACCCCCTAATTCGGGGACAGGCGCCCTACGAGCAGTACTTC.

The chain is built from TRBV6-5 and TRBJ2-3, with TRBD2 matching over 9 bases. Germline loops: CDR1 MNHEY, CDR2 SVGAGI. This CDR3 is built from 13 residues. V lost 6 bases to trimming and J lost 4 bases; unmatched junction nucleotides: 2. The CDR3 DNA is TGTGCCAGCAGCCGGACTAGCGCAGATACGCAGTATTTT. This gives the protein CASSRTSADTQYF.

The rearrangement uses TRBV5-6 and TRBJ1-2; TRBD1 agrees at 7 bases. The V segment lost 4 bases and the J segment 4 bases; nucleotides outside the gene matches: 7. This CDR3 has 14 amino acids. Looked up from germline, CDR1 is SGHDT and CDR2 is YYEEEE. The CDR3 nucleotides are TGTGCCAGCAGCACCCCGACAGGGACCTATGGCTACACCTTC. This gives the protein CASSTPTGTYGYTF.

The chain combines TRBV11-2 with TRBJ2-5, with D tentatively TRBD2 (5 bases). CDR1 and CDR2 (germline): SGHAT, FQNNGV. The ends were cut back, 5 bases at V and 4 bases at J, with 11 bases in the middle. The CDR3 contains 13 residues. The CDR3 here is CASSRGRGETQYF. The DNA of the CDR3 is TGTGCCAGCAGCCGAGGTCGGGGAGAGACCCAGTACTTC.

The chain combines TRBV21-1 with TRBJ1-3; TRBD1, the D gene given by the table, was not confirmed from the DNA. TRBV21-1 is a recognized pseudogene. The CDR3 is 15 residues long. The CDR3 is CASSPGQLSGNTIYF. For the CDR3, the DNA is TGTGCCAGCAGCCCCGGACAGCTCTCTGGAAACACCATATATTTT.

The CDR3 sequence is CASSEYRNTEAFF. CDR3 sequence (DNA): TGTGCCAGCAGTGAGTATAGGAACACTGAAGCTTTCTTT. This chain links TRBV6-4 with TRBJ1-1; D is undetermined. This CDR3 region has 13 residues. V lost 3 bases and J lost 1, with 6 bases in between. Germline assignment: CDR1 MRHNA and CDR2 SNTAGT.

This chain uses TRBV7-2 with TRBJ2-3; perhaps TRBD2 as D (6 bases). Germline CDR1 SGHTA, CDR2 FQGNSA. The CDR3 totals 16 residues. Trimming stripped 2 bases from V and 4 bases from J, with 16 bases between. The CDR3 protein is CASSLLAGSRADTQYF. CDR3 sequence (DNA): TGTGCCAGCAGCTTATTGGCGGGATCAAGGGCAGATACGCAGTATTTT.

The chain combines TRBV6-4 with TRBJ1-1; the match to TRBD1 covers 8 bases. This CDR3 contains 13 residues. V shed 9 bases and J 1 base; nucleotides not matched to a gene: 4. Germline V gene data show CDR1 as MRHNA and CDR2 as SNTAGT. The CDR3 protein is CASPGTGNTEAFF. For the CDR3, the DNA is TGTGCCAGTCCCGGGACAGGGAACACTGAAGCTTTCTTT.

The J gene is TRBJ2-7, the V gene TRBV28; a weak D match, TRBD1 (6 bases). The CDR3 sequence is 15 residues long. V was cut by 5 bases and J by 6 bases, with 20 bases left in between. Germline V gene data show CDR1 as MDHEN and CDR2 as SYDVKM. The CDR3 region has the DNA TGTGCCAGCAGTCAAAAACAGGGTCTACGTGTCGAGCAGTACTTC. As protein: CASSQKQGLRVEQYF.

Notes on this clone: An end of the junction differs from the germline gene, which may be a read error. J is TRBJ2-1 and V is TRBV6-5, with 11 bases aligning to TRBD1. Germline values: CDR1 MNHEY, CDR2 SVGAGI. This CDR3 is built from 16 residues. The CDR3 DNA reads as TGTGCCAGCAGTTCAGGACAGGGGGCCTCCTTCAATGAGCAGTTCTTC. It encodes CASSSGQGASFNEQFF.

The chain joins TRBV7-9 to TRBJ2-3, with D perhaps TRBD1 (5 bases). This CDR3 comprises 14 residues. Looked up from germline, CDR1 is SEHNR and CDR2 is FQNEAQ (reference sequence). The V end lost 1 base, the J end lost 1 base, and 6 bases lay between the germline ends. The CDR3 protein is CASSLEGGTDTQYF. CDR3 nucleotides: TGTGCCAGCAGCTTAGAAGGGGGCACAGATACGCAGTATTTT.

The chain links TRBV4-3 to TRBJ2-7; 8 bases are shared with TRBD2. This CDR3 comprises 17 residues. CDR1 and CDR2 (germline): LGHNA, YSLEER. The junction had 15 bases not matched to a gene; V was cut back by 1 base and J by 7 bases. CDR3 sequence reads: CASSQGRGLAKLGEQYF. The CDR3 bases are TGCGCCAGCAGCCAAGGGCGCGGACTAGCTAAATTGGGGGAGCAGTACTTC.

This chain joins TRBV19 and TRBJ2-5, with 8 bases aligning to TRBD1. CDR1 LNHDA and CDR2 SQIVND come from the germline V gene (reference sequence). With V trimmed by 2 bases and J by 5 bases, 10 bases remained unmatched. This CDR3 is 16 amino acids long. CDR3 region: CASSITAGGLRETQYF. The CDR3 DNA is TGTGCCAGTAGTATAACTGCAGGGGGCCTTCGGGAGACCCAGTACTTC.

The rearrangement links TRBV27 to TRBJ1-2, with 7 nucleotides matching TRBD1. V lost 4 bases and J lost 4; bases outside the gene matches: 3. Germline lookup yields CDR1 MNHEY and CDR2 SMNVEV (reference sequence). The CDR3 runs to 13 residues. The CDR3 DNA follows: TGTGCCAGCAGTTATGAGGGGGCCTATGGCTACACCTTC. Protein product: CASSYEGAYGYTF.

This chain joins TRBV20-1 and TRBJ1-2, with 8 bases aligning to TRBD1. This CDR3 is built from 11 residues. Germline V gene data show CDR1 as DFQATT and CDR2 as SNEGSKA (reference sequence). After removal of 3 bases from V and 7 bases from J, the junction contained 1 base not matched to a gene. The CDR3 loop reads CSASTGGGYTF. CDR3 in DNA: TGCAGTGCTAGTACAGGGGGTGGCTACACCTTC.